The T cell receptor (beta chain) described here comes from a study of blood T cell repertoires in COVID-19. Using immunoSEQ multiplex PCR, the repertoire was profiled, and TCRdb retains in-frame clones only, with some absent. Counted here are approximately 200,000 clones, approximately 90% occurring once; the ten biggest clones make up 2.1%. Germline lookup yields CDR1 LNHNV and CDR2 YYDKDF (reference sequence). This CDR3 comprises 14 residues. V shed 0 bases, J shed 7 bases, and the junction held 3 bases outside the gene matches. The TCR was taken from a man aged 65-85 years with active or convalescent COVID-19. The material sequenced was peripheral blood. The chain joins TRBV15 to TRBJ2-1; TRBD2 aligns across 7 bases. The CDR3 DNA reads as TGTGCCACCAGCAGAGATCTAGCGGCGAATGAGCAGTTCTTC. The encoded protein is CATSRDLAANEQFF.